This T cell receptor (beta chain) came from a study of OX40 agonist ivuxolimab in advanced cancers. Study summary: The study reported partial responses in three patients: one hepatocellular carcinoma, two cutaneous melanoma. Study-wide points: Expansion of clones was among the lowest in partial responders at 0.1-3.0 mg/kg.

Using immunoSEQ multiplex PCR, the repertoire was profiled, and TCRdb retains in-frame clones only, with some absent. The table has under 45,000 clones, more than 75% seen once. A history of autoimmune disease or systemic immunosuppression excluded patients. About this clone itself: Its matching antigen is unknown.

CDR1 and CDR2 from the germline V gene are SGHRS and YFSETQ. V lost 5 bases, J lost 1 base, and 15 bases lay in between. The CDR3 totals 15 residues. The specimen comprised CD4+ or CD8+ T cells sorted from blood, sampled in a trial of the OX40 agonist ivuxolimab. This TCR was sampled from an adult with an advanced solid tumor such as melanoma, head and neck, liver or kidney cancer. V is TRBV5-1 and J is TRBJ1-1; D is unclear. The CDR3 DNA follows: TGCGCCAGCAGTTTGCCACGGGCCGGGAACACTGAAGCTTTCTTT. This translates into CASSLPRAGNTEAFF.